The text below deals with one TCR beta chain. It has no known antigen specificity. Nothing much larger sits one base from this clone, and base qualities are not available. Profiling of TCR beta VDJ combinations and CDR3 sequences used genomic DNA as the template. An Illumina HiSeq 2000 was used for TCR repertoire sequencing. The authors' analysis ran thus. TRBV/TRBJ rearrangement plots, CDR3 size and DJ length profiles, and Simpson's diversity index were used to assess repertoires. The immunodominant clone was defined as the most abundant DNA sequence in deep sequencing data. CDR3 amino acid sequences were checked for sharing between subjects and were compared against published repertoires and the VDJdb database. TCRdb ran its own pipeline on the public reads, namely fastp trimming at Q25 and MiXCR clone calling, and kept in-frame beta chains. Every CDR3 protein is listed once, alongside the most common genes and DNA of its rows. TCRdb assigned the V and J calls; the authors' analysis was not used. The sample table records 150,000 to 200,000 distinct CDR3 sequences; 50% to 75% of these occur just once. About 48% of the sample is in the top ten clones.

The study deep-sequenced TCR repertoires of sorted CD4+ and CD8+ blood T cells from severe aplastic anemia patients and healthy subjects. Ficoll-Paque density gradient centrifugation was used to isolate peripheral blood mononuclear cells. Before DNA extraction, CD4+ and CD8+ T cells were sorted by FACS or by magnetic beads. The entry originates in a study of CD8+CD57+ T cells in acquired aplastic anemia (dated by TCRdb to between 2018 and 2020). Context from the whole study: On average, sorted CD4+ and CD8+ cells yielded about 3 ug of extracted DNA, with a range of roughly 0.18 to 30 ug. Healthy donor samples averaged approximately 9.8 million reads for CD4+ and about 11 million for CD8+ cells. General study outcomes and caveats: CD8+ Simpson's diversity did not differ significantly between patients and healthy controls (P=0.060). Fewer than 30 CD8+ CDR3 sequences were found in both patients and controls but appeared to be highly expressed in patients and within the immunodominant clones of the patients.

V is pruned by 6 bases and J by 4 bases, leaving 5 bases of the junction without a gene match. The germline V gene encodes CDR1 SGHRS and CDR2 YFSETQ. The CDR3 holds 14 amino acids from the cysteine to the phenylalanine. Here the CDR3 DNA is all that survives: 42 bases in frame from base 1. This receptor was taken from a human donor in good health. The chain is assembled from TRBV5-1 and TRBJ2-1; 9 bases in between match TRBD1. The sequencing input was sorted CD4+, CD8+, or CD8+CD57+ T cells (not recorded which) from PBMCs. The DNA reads TGCGCCAGCACCTACAGGGGGCTGTACAATGAGCAGTTCTTC. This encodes CASTYRGLYNEQFF. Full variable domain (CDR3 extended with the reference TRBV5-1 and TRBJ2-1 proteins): KAGVTQTPRYLIKTRGQQVTLSCSPISGHRSVSWYQQTPGQGLQFLFEYFSETQRNKGNFPGRFSGRQFSNSRSEMNVSTLELGDSALYLCASTYRGLYNEQFFGPGTRLTVL.